The present TCR beta chain was sequenced within a study of a mutant IDH1 vaccine in newly diagnosed glioma. Study-wide background: The sex distribution of treated patients was 62.5% male and about 38% female, with a mean age of 40.4 years. Earlier treatment was radiotherapy, temozolomide, or both, with most getting both.

The repertoire was sequenced with immunoSEQ multiplex PCR; TCRdb's copy has only in-frame clones and lacks some. The table includes under 150,000 clones, roughly 90% detected once. Time point denoted: week 11, during vaccination. The vaccine gave 300 ug of a 20-mer mutant IDH1 peptide subcutaneously per dose. This clone occurred a few times. Its antigen is currently unknown. CDR3 length: 12 residues. Trimming shortened V by 7 bases and J by 6 bases, and 10 bases separated the two germline ends. Germline V lookup: CDR1 MDHEN, CDR2 SYDVKM. Sequencing was performed on PBMCs, taken from a glioma patient whose treatment included an IDH1 peptide vaccine. The chain links TRBV28 to TRBJ1-5; D may be TRBD1 (6 bases). The TCR was taken from a woman aged 45 to 65 with glioma. The CDR3 DNA follows: TGTGCCAGCAAAGGGGGGAGTCAGCCCCAGCATTTT. It codes for CASKGGSQPQHF.